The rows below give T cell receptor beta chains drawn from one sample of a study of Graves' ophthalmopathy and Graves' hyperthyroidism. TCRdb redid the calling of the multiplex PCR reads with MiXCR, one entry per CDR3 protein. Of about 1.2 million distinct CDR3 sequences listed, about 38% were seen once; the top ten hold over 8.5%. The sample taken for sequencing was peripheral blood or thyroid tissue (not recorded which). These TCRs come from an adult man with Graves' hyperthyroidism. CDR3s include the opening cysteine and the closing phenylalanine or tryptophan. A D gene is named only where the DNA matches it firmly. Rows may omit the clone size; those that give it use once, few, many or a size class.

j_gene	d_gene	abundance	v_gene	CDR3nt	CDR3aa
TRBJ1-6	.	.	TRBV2	TGTGCCAGCGGTGGAGAAAGGGGTAATTCACCCCTCCACTTT	CASGGERGNSPLHF
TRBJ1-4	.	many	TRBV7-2	TGTGCCAGCAGCTCCCGCGCAGGGACCGAAAAACTGTTTTTT	CASSSRAGTEKLFF
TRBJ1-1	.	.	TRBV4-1	TGCGCCAGCAGCCAGAGAGCTTGGACTTCTCCGGACACTGAAGCTTTCTTT	CASSQRAWTSPDTEAFF
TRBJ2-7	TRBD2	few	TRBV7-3	TGTGCCAGCAGCCGTCCGGGGGGGGATTTCCCCTACGAGCAGTACTTC	CASSRPGGDFPYEQYF
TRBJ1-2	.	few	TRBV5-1	TGCGCCAGCAGTTCGGGGGAACGCTATGGCTACACCTTC	CASSSGERYGYTF
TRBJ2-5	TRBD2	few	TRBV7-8	TGTGCCAGCAGTCAACGGACTAGCAGGGAGACCCAGTACTTC	CASSQRTSRETQYF
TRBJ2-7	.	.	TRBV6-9	TGTGCCAGCAGTGACGACAGTTGGGCCTACGAGCAGTACTTC	CASSDDSWAYEQYF
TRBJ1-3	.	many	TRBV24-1	TGTGCCACCAGTGATTCATGGTCCGAGAACACCATATATTTT	CATSDSWSENTIYF
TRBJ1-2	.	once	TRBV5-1	TGCGCCAGCAGCGGGGCAGGGACGGGCTTCTATGGCTACACCTTC	CASSGAGTGFYGYTF
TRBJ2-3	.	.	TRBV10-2	TGCGCCAGCAGGGCCATGATGGATACGCAGTATTTT	CASRAMMDTQYF
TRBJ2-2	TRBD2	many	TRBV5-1	TGCGCCAGCAGCTCTGGACTAGCGGGGGCCCACGGGGAGCTGTTTTTT	CASSSGLAGAHGELFF
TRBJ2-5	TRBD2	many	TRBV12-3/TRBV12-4	TGTGCCAGCAGTTTGAGGCTAGCGGGGAAATCCAAAGAGACCCAGTACTTC	CASSLRLAGKSKETQYF
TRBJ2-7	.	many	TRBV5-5	TGTGCCAGCAGCTGGACCAGGGGTTACGAGCAGTACTTC	CASSWTRGYEQYF
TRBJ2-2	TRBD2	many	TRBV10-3	TGTGCCTATCAGCGGGGGGGGAACACCGGGGAGCTGTTTTTT	CAYQRGGNTGELFF
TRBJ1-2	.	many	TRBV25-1	TGTGCCAGCAGTTCTGTAGGCTACACCTTC	CASSSVGYTF
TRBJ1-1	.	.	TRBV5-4	TGTGCCAGCAGCTTGGACTCGAGGGCGGACACTGAAGCTTTCTTT	CASSLDSRADTEAFF
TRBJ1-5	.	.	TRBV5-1	TGTGCCAGCAGCTCGAAGGGCAGGCCGGATCAGCCCCAGCATTTT	CASSSKGRPDQPQHF
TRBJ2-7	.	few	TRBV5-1	TGCGCCAGCAGCCCAAGCTCAATGGAGCAGTACTTC	CASSPSSMEQYF
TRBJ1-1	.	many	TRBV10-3	TGTGCCATCAGTGAGTCTGCAGGCAAAATGGCTGAAGCTTTCTTT	CAISESAGKMAEAFF
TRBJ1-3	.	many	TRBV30	TGTGCCTGGGGTGGTAACACCATATATTTT	CAWGGNTIYF
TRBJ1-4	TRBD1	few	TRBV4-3	TGCGCCAGCAGCCAGGGGACAGGCGCAACTAATGAAAAACTGTTTTTT	CASSQGTGATNEKLFF
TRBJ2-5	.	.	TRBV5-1	TGCGCCAGCAGCAACCAGTGGTCACAAGAGACCCAGTACTTC	CASSNQWSQETQYF
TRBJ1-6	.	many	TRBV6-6	TGTGCCAGCCGACAGACGAATAATTCACCCCTCCACTTT	CASRQTNNSPLHF
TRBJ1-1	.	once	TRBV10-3	TGTGCCATCAGTACAGGAGCCTACACTGAAGCTTTCTTT	CAISTGAYTEAFF